Each of the 6 T cell receptor beta chains below was sequenced from the same sample in a study of OX40 agonist ivuxolimab in advanced cancers. TCRdb's copy holds only in-frame clones and misses some; the assay was immunoSEQ multiplex PCR. The repertoire has approximately 100,000 clones, about nine tenths of them found once; the top ten carry approximately 0.48%. The sequenced sample was CD4+ or CD8+ T cells sorted from blood, obtained in a trial of the OX40 agonist ivuxolimab. These receptors came from an adult with an advanced solid tumor such as melanoma, head and neck, liver or kidney cancer.

The chain joins TRBV21-1 to TRBJ2-6. TRBV21-1 is a known pseudogene. This CDR3 has 17 amino acids. The CDR3 DNA is TGTGCCAGCAGCAAAGGGGCGGCCAGCTCTGGGGCCAACGTCCTGACTTTC. The encoded protein is CASSKGAASSGANVLTF.

The rearrangement uses TRBV5-1 and TRBJ2-1, with 7 bases lining up with TRBD2. Trimming at V came to 4 bases and at J to 4 bases, leaving 11 bases not matched to a gene. This CDR3 comprises 16 residues. Looked up from germline, CDR1 is SGHRS and CDR2 is YFSETQ. The CDR3 bases are TGCGCCAGCAGCCCCCAAGGGGCGGGGGTTTACAATGAGCAGTTCTTC. Its protein product is CASSPQGAGVYNEQFF.

The genes are TRBV28 and TRBJ1-1; D is undetermined. Trimming removed 3 bases at V and 4 bases at J, with 12 bases between. Germline CDR1 and CDR2: MDHEN and SYDVKM. The CDR3 extends over 14 amino acids. DNA for the CDR3: TGTGCCAGCAGTTTGACGACCCCGGGCACTGAAGCTTTCTTT. Translating gives CASSLTTPGTEAFF.

This clone appeared once. This chain joins TRBV29-1 and TRBJ2-3, with 8 positions matching TRBD2. J was trimmed by 6 bases and V by 5 bases; bases with no gene match: 4. CDR1 is SQVTM and CDR2 is ANQGSEA in the germline V gene. The CDR3 is 12 residues long. Here the CDR3 reads CSVSGGHDTQYF. The CDR3 DNA is TGCAGCGTTTCGGGGGGGCACGATACGCAGTATTTT.

This chain joins TRBV27 and TRBJ2-5; no reliable D call. From germline, CDR1 is MNHEY and CDR2 SMNVEV (reference sequence). Trimming pared 6 bases from V and 5 bases from J, leaving 13 bases between. CDR3 length: 13 amino acids. CDR3 region: CASRRTGGETQYF. The CDR3 nucleotides read TGTGCCAGCAGACGGACGGGTGGGGAGACCCAGTACTTC.

The rearrangement uses TRBV6-5 and TRBJ2-7; TRBD1 aligns across 9 bases. The length of the CDR3 is 12 residues. Trimming removed 8 bases from V and 2 bases from J; junction bases left unmatched: 1. Germline lookup yields CDR1 MNHEY and CDR2 SVGAGI. CDR3 coding DNA: TGTGCCAGCCGGGACAGGGCCTACGAGCAGTACTTC. It encodes CASRDRAYEQYF.